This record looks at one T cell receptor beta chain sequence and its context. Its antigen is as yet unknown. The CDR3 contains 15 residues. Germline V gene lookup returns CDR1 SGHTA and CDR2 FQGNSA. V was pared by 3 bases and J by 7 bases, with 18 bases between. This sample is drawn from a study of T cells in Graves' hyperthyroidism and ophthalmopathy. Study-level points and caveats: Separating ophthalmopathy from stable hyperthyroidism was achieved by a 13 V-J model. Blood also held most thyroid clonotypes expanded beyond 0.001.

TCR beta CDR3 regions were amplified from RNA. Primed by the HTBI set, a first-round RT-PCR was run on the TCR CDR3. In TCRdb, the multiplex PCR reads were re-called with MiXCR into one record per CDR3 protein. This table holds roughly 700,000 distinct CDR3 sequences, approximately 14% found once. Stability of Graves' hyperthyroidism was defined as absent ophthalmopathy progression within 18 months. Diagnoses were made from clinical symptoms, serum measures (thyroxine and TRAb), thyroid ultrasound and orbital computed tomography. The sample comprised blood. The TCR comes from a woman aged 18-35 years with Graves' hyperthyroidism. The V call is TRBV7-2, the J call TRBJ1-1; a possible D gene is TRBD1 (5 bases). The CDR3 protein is CASSLLLDGTLEAFF. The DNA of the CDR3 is TGTGCCAGCAGCTTGTTGCTCGACGGGACCCTTGAAGCTTTCTTT.